This T cell receptor beta chain was sequenced in a study of shared clonotypes between healthy human individuals (dated by TCRdb to 2020 to 2022). Regarding the study in general: A few men and a couple of women, aged 18 to 49 years, made up the cohort. Per donor, three plates each were used for CD4 naive and CD4 memory, two for CD8 naive, and one for CD8 memory. The study deeply sequenced blood TCR repertoires of about 5 healthy adults to estimate repertoire size and the extent of clonotype sharing between individuals. Libraries were prepared and TCR repertoires were sequenced by different laboratories using diverse techniques, in order to increase sequencing depth and limit assay-specific biases. Per donor, leukapheresis produced somewhere between about 0.9 and 9 billion PBMCs. Broader findings and caveats from the paper: Only blood was sampled, and tissue TCR repertoires likely differ from those in blood. The small number of donors limited the genetic and exposure-history diversity represented. Incomplete sequencing was indicated by rarefaction of sorted-subset datasets, despite the large sequencing depth. Based on pairwise subsampling, the degree of clonotype sharing among donors was expected to be affected by sequencing depth. Sharing across a handful of donors was observed for around 5% of naive CD4, 3.5% of naive CD8, around 2.5% of memory CD4, and around 0.4% of memory CD8 clonotypes. Clonotypes shared by all four sorted-subset donors showed higher generation probabilities than non-shared clonotypes. Naive subsets generally had larger estimated clonotype richness than memory subsets did.

This clone has a single count. Its antigen target is currently unknown. The record has no base qualities; no much larger clone is one base away. The donors were healthy, HIV-negative adults who had no recently reported acute infections or vaccinations. Every donor was a Caucasian adult living in Nashville, Tennessee, USA. CD4+ T cells were enriched by magnetic negative selection, after which naive cells were positively selected on CD45RA and the negative fraction was taken as the memory subset. After blood collection by leukapheresis, PBMCs were isolated using Ficoll-Histopaque density gradient centrifugation and then cryopreserved in the vapor phase of liquid nitrogen. Analytical flow cytometry was used to check the purity and quantity of each magnetically sorted T cell population. Genomic DNA was isolated from every sorted fraction and measured by UV absorbance on a Nanodrop 2000c. TCR CDR3 regions were amplified from genomic DNA by multiplex PCR using the deep immunoSEQ assay. For each cell subset, the extracted genomic DNA was distributed evenly across all wells of several immunoSEQ 96-well plates, and each plate served as one replicate. Each replicate PCR for sorted subsets received around 200 ng genomic DNA, equal to some 32,000 T cell genomes. Purified libraries were measured with a Qubit 3.0 fluorometer, size-checked on a Bioanalyzer 2100, and measured again with the KAPA Library Quantification kit. A separate single-read 150-cycle Illumina NextSeq 550 flow cell was used to sequence each immunoSEQ 96-well plate. The authors processed their data as follows. Because only junctional sequences without quality scores were contained in the immunoSEQ output, filtering matching that applied to full-length reads could not be performed. Sequences were annotated with PyIR, a Python wrapper for IgBLAST v1.9, and V/J genes and CDR3 were assigned using IMGT germline references. Reads were filtered out if the reads had weak V/J assignments (E-value above 1e-6), no CDR3, stop codons, out-of-frame junctions, or ambiguous translated residues. A V3J clonotype was defined by an identical inferred V gene, J gene, and CDR3 amino acid sequence. Percentage overlap between repertoires was computed as shared unique clonotypes divided by the size of the smaller repertoire. Three approaches were used to assess repertoire richness: RTK rarefaction, the Chao1 estimator, and Recon v2.1 estimates of unobserved clonotypes. Generation probabilities for all TCRbeta clonotypes obtained by the gDNA method from a handful of donors were computed using OLGA. The immuneACCESS repertoire file appears here via TCRdb, limited to in-frame rearrangements. These files lack a portion of the clones; in checked studies, under half of the deficit traces to unresolved V genes, and the cause of the others is not known. V and J calls and clone size are given by that table; D and trimming were obtained from the DNA. Present in this sample are about 2 million clones, roughly 94% of which were seen just once. The top ten constitute 0.13% of the sample.

The TCR was taken from a man younger than 35 in good health. The specimen was naive CD4+ T cells sorted from blood. The cell subset or site label of this sample denotes: CD45RA+ positively selected.

The CDR3 protein: CASPGISNTGELFF. The base sequence is TGTGCCAGCCCGGGAATTTCGAACACCGGGGAGCTGTTTTTT. The chain is assembled from TRBV6-1 and TRBJ2-2; the D gene is possibly TRBD2, with 5 bases matching. V was cut back by 8 bases and J by 0 bases, leaving a gap of 10 bases between them. Including cysteine and phenylalanine, the CDR3 has 14 amino acids. Kept here is only the CDR3 DNA, which spans 42 bases and is read in frame from base 1. The germline V gene yields MNHNS for CDR1 and SASEGT for CDR2.